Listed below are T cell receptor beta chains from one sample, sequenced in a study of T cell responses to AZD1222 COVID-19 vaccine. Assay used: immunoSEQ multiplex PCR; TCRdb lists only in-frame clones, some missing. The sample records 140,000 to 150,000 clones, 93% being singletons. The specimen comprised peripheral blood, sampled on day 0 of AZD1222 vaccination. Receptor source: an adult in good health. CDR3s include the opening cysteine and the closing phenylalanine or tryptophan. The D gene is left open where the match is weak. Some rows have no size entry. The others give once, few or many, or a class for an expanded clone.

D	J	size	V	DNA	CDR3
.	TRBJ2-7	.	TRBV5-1	TGCGCCAGCAGCTTAGCGGGCTCCTACGAGCAGTACTTC	CASSLAGSYEQYF
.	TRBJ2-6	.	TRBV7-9	TGTGCCAGCAGCTTACCCCGGGGGGCCAACGTCCTGACTTTC	CASSLPRGANVLTF
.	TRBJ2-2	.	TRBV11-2	TGTGCCAGCAGCTTAGAAGGATTGGGCACCGGGGAGCTGTTTTTT	CASSLEGLGTGELFF
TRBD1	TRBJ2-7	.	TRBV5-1	TGCGCCAGCAGACCTGATTCGGGACAGGGAAACGAGCAGTACTTC	CASRPDSGQGNEQYF
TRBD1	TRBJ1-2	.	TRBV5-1	TGCGCCAGCAGACTCCCCTACAGGGGAGGAAACTATGGCTACACCTTC	CASRLPYRGGNYGYTF
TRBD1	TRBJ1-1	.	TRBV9	TGTGCCAGCAGCGGTGGACAGGGGGGGACTGAAGCTTTCTTT	CASSGGQGGTEAFF
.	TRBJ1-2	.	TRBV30	TGTGCCTGGAGCGCAAAACGGGACGGACCTATGGGCTACACCTTC	CAWSAKRDGPMGYTF
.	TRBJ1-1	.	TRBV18	TGTGCCAGCTCACCAGCACAGAACACTGAAGCTTTCTTT	CASSPAQNTEAFF
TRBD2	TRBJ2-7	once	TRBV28	TGTGCCAGCAGCGCCACTAGCGGTTATACCTACGAGCAGTACTTC	CASSATSGYTYEQYF
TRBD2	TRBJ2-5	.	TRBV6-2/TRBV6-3	TGTGCCAGCAGTTATACCAGCGGGAGGCTCCAAGAGACCCAGTACTTC	CASSYTSGRLQETQYF